The 8 T cell receptor beta chains in this list originate from one sample, sequenced in a study of response to subunit inactivated influenza vaccine. TCRdb re-called the RT-PCR reads through MiXCR, storing one row per CDR3 protein. The sample lists about 780,000 distinct CDR3 sequences; roughly 20% were seen once. The sample was PBMCs from blood, taken around 5 days after vaccination. The receptors here all came from a man over 45 who received an inactivated influenza vaccine.

This clonotype was seen a handful of times. The chain links TRBV15 to TRBJ2-7; perhaps TRBD2 as D (5 bases). V lost 1 base, J lost 2 bases, and 12 bases lay in between. Germline V gene data show CDR1 as LNHNV and CDR2 as YYDKDF (reference sequence). The CDR3 extends over 15 amino acids. The CDR3 nucleotides read TGTGCCACCAGCAGAGGAAGAGGGCTAGCCTACGAGCAGTACTTC. Protein product: CATSRGRGLAYEQYF.

Only a few counts were recorded for this clonotype. The chain couples TRBV10-3 to TRBJ2-3; 12 positions match TRBD2. Germline assignment: CDR1 ENHRY and CDR2 SYGVKD. V gave up 6 bases and J gave up 0 bases; unmatched junction bases: 7. The CDR3 spans 17 residues. The CDR3 is CAISEGLAGDSTDTQYF. CDR3 coding DNA: TGTGCCATCAGCGAGGGACTAGCGGGTGATAGCACAGATACGCAGTATTTT.

The chain is built from TRBV9 and TRBJ2-4; D may be TRBD1 (7 bases). CDR3 length: 14 amino acids. With 2 bases removed from V and 13 bases from J, the gap between germline ends came to 19 bases. Germline values: CDR1 SGDLS, CDR2 YYNGEE. The CDR3 reads CASSVEGGTAIQYF. The CDR3, as DNA: TGTGCCAGCAGCGTGGAAGGCGGGACAGCGATACAGTACTTC. Supplemented by reference TRBV9 and TRBJ2-4, the full variable domain reads DSGVTQTPKHLITATGQRVTLRCSPRSGDLSVYWYQQSLDQGLQFLIQYYNGEERAKGNILERFSAQQFPDLHSELNLSSLELGDSALYFCASSVEGGTAIQYFGAGTRLSVL.

This clonotype was counted only a few times. The chain carries TRBV12-3 or TRBV12-4 and TRBJ1-2, with D perhaps TRBD1 (5 bases). The CDR3 spans 12 residues. The germline V and J ends were trimmed by 0 bases and 14 bases, with 13 bases remaining between them. CDR3 in DNA: TGTGCCAGCAGTTTAGCTATCGGGGGGTCGACCTTC. It codes for CASSLAIGGSTF.

This clonotype has just a few counts. The genes are TRBV6-2 or TRBV6-3 and TRBJ1-6; D remains ambiguous. The CDR3 has 12 amino acids. Germline V gene data show CDR1 as MNHEY and CDR2 as SVGEGT. V gave up 5 bases and J gave up 14 bases, with 13 bases separating them. The CDR3: CASSTDPLTLHF. Written as DNA, the CDR3 is TGTGCCAGCAGTACTGACCCGTTGACCCTCCACTTT.

Only a few counts were recorded for this clonotype. This chain connects TRBV4-2 to TRBJ2-3; 7 bases are a match to TRBD1. This CDR3 spans 16 amino acids. J was trimmed by 0 bases and V by 1 base; bases with no gene match: 4. Germline values: CDR1 LGHNA, CDR2 YNFKEQ. This CDR3 is CASSQVGQRSTDTQYF. As DNA, the CDR3 is TGTGCCAGCAGCCAAGTGGGACAGAGAAGCACAGATACGCAGTATTTT.

This clonotype has just a few counts. The chain uses TRBV4-3 and TRBJ2-5; possibly TRBD1 for D (5 bases). The germline gives CDR1 LGHNA, CDR2 YSLEER. This CDR3 is built from 14 residues. Deletions cut 1 base from V and 2 bases from J, with 8 bases between. CDR3 in DNA: TGCGCCAGCAGCCAAGGACAGCGACAAGAGACCCAGTACTTC. Translating it yields CASSQGQRQETQYF.

This clonotype came up a few times. The rearrangement links TRBV20-1 to TRBJ2-3, with a weak D call TRBD1 (6 bases). This CDR3 has 15 residues. CDR1 and CDR2 from the germline V gene are DFQATT and SNEGSKA (reference sequence). The V end lost 3 bases, the J end lost 3 bases, and 16 bases lay between the germline ends. This CDR3 reads CSARSQARGTDTQYF. The CDR3 coding sequence is TGCAGTGCTAGGTCACAGGCAAGGGGGACAGATACGCAGTATTTT.